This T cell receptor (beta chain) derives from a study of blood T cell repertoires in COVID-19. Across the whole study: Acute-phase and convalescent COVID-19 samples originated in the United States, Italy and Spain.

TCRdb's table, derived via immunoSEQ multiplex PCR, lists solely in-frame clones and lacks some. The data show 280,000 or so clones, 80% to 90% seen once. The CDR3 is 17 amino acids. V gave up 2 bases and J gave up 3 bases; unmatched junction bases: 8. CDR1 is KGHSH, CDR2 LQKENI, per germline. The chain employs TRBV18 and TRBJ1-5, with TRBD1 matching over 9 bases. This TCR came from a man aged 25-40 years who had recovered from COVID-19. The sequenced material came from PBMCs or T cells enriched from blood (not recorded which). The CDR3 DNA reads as TGTGCCAGCTCACCATATGGGACAGGGATAATCAATCAGCCCCAGCATTTT. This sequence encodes CASSPYGTGIINQPQHF.